The present T cell receptor (beta chain) was sequenced within a study of identical twins (dated by TCRdb to the mid-2010s). In terms of the full investigation: To test whether fetal clonotypes persist, this study deep-sequenced TCR alpha and beta repertoires from monozygotic twins, from unrelated adults of various ages, and from cord blood. Replicate twin experiments were performed at different times using different library preparation protocols to rule out contamination. Results and caveats for the whole study, not just this receptor: Out-of-frame TCR alpha sequences shared between twins showed an excess of low generation-probability sequences compared with coincidental sharing between unrelated individuals. Out-of-frame TCR alpha sharing in monozygotic twins was systematically underestimated by recombination models, whereas sharing between unrelated individuals was in agreement with the recombination models. Zero-insertion analyses could be partly confounded by invariant T cells such as MAIT and iNKT, although diverse VJ usage argued against such confounding for most clonotypes. Fewer insertions were carried by abundant cord blood beta clonotypes; a weaker similar trend was observed in young adult naive repertoires, while no such trend was observed in memory repertoires. Because the same donors could not be followed over many years, the conclusions depended on cross-sectional statistical analysis. Excess twin sharing in beta out-of-frame sequences was weaker because fewer shared sequences lowered the signal-to-noise ratio.

Trimming removed 3 bases from V and 1 base from J, leaving 6 bases between the germline ends. Measured from the cysteine to the phenylalanine, the CDR3 is 13 residues long. The DNA shown is the 39-base CDR3, in frame from base 1. The germline V gene (reference sequence) yields DFQATT for CDR1 and SNEGSKA for CDR2. Library preparation employed 5' RACE. TCRdb records Illumina HiSeq 2000 as the sequencer. Template switching added a universal primer binding site, and the final cDNA carried a unique molecular identifier that allowed TCR cDNA molecules to be counted accurately. Specific primers in the conserved constant-segment region were used to synthesize first-strand cDNA for TCR alpha and beta chains. To control for contamination, each cDNA library was double barcoded with a SMART-Mk sample barcode plus Illumina barcodes. Two successive PCR steps introduced TruSeq adapter sequences along with Illumina sample barcodes. Sequencing of the TCR alpha and beta cDNA libraries was done on the Illumina HiSeq platform using custom primers. The source study handled its data this way. MiGEC processed the raw reads to extract unique molecular identifiers, while MiXCR was used to determine the CDR3 positions. For each individual, recombination models were inferred using an EM algorithm with the repgenHMM and IGoR tools. Shared clonotype analysis was performed with the tcR package in R, normalizing sharing by the product of cloneset sizes. To study raw recombination without the effects of thymic and clonal selection, out-of-frame nonproductive sequences were analyzed. The raw public reads went through TCRdb reprocessing: fastp at Q25, MiXCR clone calling, in-frame beta chains kept. Identical CDR3 protein sequences are pooled into one entry, listed with their most common genes and DNA. For this entry, the V and J calls and clone size follow TCRdb and not the study's own pipeline. This sample gives about 390,000 distinct CDR3 sequences in total; around 9% of them show up just once. Around 8.6% of the sample rests with the top ten.

This clonotype occurred a few times. What antigen it recognizes has not been identified. Nothing much larger sits one base from this clone, and base qualities are not available. All donors were healthy Caucasians. The researchers also sequenced three unrelated adults who were not twins: a male aged 18 to 30, a male aged 50 to 59, and a female aged 50 to 59. Using Miltenyi CD45RO+ enrichment and human naive T-cell isolation kits, memory (CD45RO+) and naive T cells were isolated from PBMC. Specimen: naive T cells sorted from blood. What the cell subset or site label conveys for this sample: cells isolated with a human naive T-cell isolation kit. Recombination connected TRBV20-1 to TRBJ2-2; no D segment can be confidently identified. The TCR sequence derives from a woman aged 45-60 years in good health. In nucleotide form, the sequence is TGCAGTGCTAGTTTCCGGAACACCGGGGAGCTGTTTTTT. The translation is CSASFRNTGELFF.